The rows below give T cell receptor beta chains drawn from one sample of a study of post-analysis software for immune sequencing data. TCRdb independently ran MiXCR on the PCR reads; one entry per CDR3 protein. The sample shows about 820,000 distinct CDR3 sequences, about 53% of them seen only once. The sample comprised blood. The receptor set was obtained from a girl aged 5 to 17 with multiple sclerosis. CDR3s include the opening cysteine and the closing phenylalanine or tryptophan. A D gene is named only where the DNA matches it firmly. The size entry is marked missing in some rows and otherwise reads once, few, many or a size class.

CSATGTGGKDEQYF	TGCAGTGCAACCGGGACAGGGGGCAAGGACGAGCAGTACTTC	TRBD1	TRBV20-1	TRBJ2-7	-
CASSPDGSLAGVSEQFF	TGTGCCAGCAGTCCGGACGGGTCACTAGCGGGAGTTAGCGAGCAGTTCTTC	TRBD2	TRBV27	TRBJ2-1	once
CASSLGTGGNYGYTF	TGTGCCAGCAGTTTAGGGACAGGGGGTAACTATGGCTACACCTTC	TRBD1	TRBV12-3/TRBV12-4	TRBJ1-2	few
CASSLYEGVPGANVLTF	TGTGCCAGCAGTCTCTACGAGGGGGTCCCTGGGGCCAACGTCCTGACTTTC	-	TRBV27	TRBJ2-6	-
CASSYRGRQQTGYSYEQYF	TGTGCCAGCAGTTACCGGGGTCGCCAACAAACAGGTTACTCCTACGAGCAGTACTTC	-	TRBV6-5	TRBJ2-7	few
CSASVQGVTSGNTIYF	TGCAGTGCTAGTGTGCAGGGGGTGACGTCTGGAAACACCATATATTTT	TRBD1	TRBV20-1	TRBJ1-3	-
CASSLRRLAGAHNEQFF	TGTGCCAGCAGCTTACGAAGACTAGCGGGAGCCCACAATGAGCAGTTCTTC	TRBD2	TRBV7-8	TRBJ2-1	-
CAISEPGQGARETQYF	TGTGCCATCAGTGAACCAGGACAGGGGGCGCGTGAGACCCAGTACTTC	TRBD1	TRBV10-3	TRBJ2-5	-
CASNRDGPYEQYF	TGTGCCAGTAACCGGGACGGACCCTACGAGCAGTACTTC	-	TRBV28	TRBJ2-7	-
CASSYSIDLRGLYNEQFF	TGTGCCAGCAGTTACTCGATTGACCTCAGGGGGCTCTACAATGAGCAGTTCTTC	TRBD1	TRBV6-5	TRBJ2-1	-
CAISPSGGPYEQYF	TGTGCCATCAGCCCCAGTGGAGGGCCCTACGAGCAGTACTTC	-	TRBV10-3	TRBJ2-7	few
CATNRLAASTDTQYF	TGTGCCACTAACAGACTAGCGGCTAGCACAGATACGCAGTATTTT	TRBD2	TRBV2	TRBJ2-3	-
CASSQTGLAALGEQFF	TGCGCCAGCAGCCAAACGGGACTAGCGGCGCTCGGGGAGCAGTTCTTC	TRBD2	TRBV5-1	TRBJ2-1	-
CANSLADSASSYEQYF	TGCGCCAACAGCTTGGCGGACAGCGCGAGCTCCTACGAGCAGTACTTC	-	TRBV5-1	TRBJ2-7	-
CASSRGAGETQYF	TGTGCCAGCTCTAGGGGGGCCGGGGAGACCCAGTACTTC	-	TRBV12-3/TRBV12-4	TRBJ2-5	-
CASSPPFGGAICEQYF	TGTGCCAGCTCACCACCCTTCGGGGGGGCGATCTGCGAGCAGTACTTC	TRBD2	TRBV18	TRBJ2-7	-
CSAITSGRARWEQFF	TGCAGTGCCATAACTAGCGGGAGGGCCCGGTGGGAGCAGTTCTTC	TRBD2	TRBV20-1	TRBJ2-1	-
CATSRDNGRQETQYF	TGTGCCACCAGCAGAGATAACGGACGTCAAGAGACCCAGTACTTC	-	TRBV15	TRBJ2-5	-
CASRHSHSGANVLTF	TGTGCCAGCAGACACAGCCACTCTGGGGCCAACGTCCTGACTTTC	-	TRBV6-1	TRBJ2-6	few
CSARTSGITIGPTDTQYF	TGCAGTGCCAGGACTAGCGGGATAACAATTGGCCCCACAGATACGCAGTATTTT	TRBD2	TRBV20-1	TRBJ2-3	-
CASSLKAVGNQPQHF	TGTGCCAGCAGTTTGAAGGCGGTCGGGAATCAGCCCCAGCATTTT	-	TRBV27	TRBJ1-5	-
CASSFSREGAFF	TGTGCCAGCAGCTTCTCCAGGGAGGGAGCTTTCTTT	-	TRBV7-2	TRBJ1-1	few
CASSLGSSVPTGELFF	TGTGCCAGCAGCTTAGGGTCTAGCGTTCCGACCGGGGAGCTGTTTTTT	-	TRBV7-6	TRBJ2-2	-
CAISSTWDRDGNQPQHF	TGTGCCATTAGTTCTACTTGGGACAGGGATGGCAATCAGCCCCAGCATTTT	TRBD1	TRBV10-3	TRBJ1-5	-
CASSPRVTSYNEQFF	TGTGCCAGCAGCCCGCGGGTGACCTCCTACAATGAGCAGTTCTTC	-	TRBV7-2	TRBJ2-1	-
CASRGQGGSDTQYF	TGCGCCAGCCGCGGACAGGGCGGCTCAGATACGCAGTATTTT	TRBD1	TRBV5-1	TRBJ2-3	-